This is a list of T cell receptor beta chains from one sample in a study of CD8+CD57+ T cells in acquired aplastic anemia. Each CDR3 protein gets one entry after TCRdb re-called the reads with MiXCR. The top ten hold around 0.82% of the sample, which has 400,000 to 600,000 distinct CDR3 sequences, about a third seen once. What was sequenced was sorted CD4+, CD8+, or CD8+CD57+ T cells (not recorded which) from PBMCs. These receptors were obtained from a human donor with aplastic anemia. Each CDR3 is given with its conserved first and last residue. The order of the fields is CDR3 length, clone size, D gene, J gene, V gene, CDR3 DNA, CDR3 protein. The D gene is left open where the match is weak. Where a row states a size, it is once, few, many or the class of an expanded clone; other rows omit it.

cdr3_length: 15
clone_size: -
d_call: TRBD2
j_call: TRBJ2-1
v_call: TRBV4-2
cdr3_nt: TGTGCCAGCAGCCAATTAGCGGGATCCTACAATGAGCAGTTCTTC
cdr3_aa: CASSQLAGSYNEQFF

cdr3_length: 16
clone_size: -
d_call: -
j_call: TRBJ2-3
v_call: TRBV2
cdr3_nt: TGTGCTAGTGGCCTAGTGGCGCGATCAAGCACAGATACGCAGTATTTT
cdr3_aa: CASGLVARSSTDTQYF

cdr3_length: 15
clone_size: few
d_call: TRBD1
j_call: TRBJ2-7
v_call: TRBV5-5
cdr3_nt: TGTGCCAGCTCTACTCCGACAGGGGTGGGATACGAGCAGTACTTC
cdr3_aa: CASSTPTGVGYEQYF

cdr3_length: 16
clone_size: -
d_call: -
j_call: TRBJ2-6
v_call: TRBV4-2
cdr3_nt: TGTGCCAGCAGCCCGCTGGTTGGTACTGGGGCCAACGTCCTGACTTTC
cdr3_aa: CASSPLVGTGANVLTF

cdr3_length: 15
clone_size: once
d_call: -
j_call: TRBJ1-1
v_call: TRBV5-5
cdr3_nt: TGTGCCAGCAGCCCTCCGGGCGATACGAACACTGAAGCTTTCTTT
cdr3_aa: CASSPPGDTNTEAFF

cdr3_length: 13
clone_size: few
d_call: -
j_call: TRBJ1-1
v_call: TRBV2
cdr3_nt: TGTGCCAGCAGTGAGGGATTGAACACTGAAGCTTTCTTT
cdr3_aa: CASSEGLNTEAFF

cdr3_length: 15
clone_size: few
d_call: TRBD1
j_call: TRBJ2-1
v_call: TRBV5-1
cdr3_nt: TGCGCCAGCAGCTTGGGAGGGACAGAGTACAATGAGCAGTTCTTC
cdr3_aa: CASSLGGTEYNEQFF

cdr3_length: 17
clone_size: many
d_call: -
j_call: TRBJ2-2
v_call: TRBV10-2
cdr3_nt: TGCGCCAGCAGTGAGGTTCACCCTTGGACCGACACCGGGGAGCTGTTTTTT
cdr3_aa: CASSEVHPWTDTGELFF

cdr3_length: 13
clone_size: -
d_call: -
j_call: TRBJ1-1
v_call: TRBV10-3
cdr3_nt: TGTGCCAGCAGTGACTCTCGGGGCAGGGAAGCTTTCTTT
cdr3_aa: CASSDSRGREAFF

cdr3_length: 16
clone_size: -
d_call: -
j_call: TRBJ2-7
v_call: TRBV25-1
cdr3_nt: TGTGCCAGCAGTGCCGCGGCGGGGAGGGGGCAACACGAGCAGTACTTC
cdr3_aa: CASSAAAGRGQHEQYF

cdr3_length: 12
clone_size: few
d_call: -
j_call: TRBJ2-5
v_call: TRBV2
cdr3_nt: TGTGCCAGCAGCCAAGAGCCGGAGACCCAGTACTTC
cdr3_aa: CASSQEPETQYF

cdr3_length: 13
clone_size: many
d_call: -
j_call: TRBJ1-2
v_call: TRBV25-1
cdr3_nt: TGTGCCAGCGCTTCCTCGCCAAACTATGGCTACACCTTC
cdr3_aa: CASASSPNYGYTF

cdr3_length: 13
clone_size: -
d_call: TRBD1
j_call: TRBJ2-7
v_call: TRBV19
cdr3_nt: TGTGCCACTCAGACAGGGAGCTCCTACGAGCAGTACTTC
cdr3_aa: CATQTGSSYEQYF